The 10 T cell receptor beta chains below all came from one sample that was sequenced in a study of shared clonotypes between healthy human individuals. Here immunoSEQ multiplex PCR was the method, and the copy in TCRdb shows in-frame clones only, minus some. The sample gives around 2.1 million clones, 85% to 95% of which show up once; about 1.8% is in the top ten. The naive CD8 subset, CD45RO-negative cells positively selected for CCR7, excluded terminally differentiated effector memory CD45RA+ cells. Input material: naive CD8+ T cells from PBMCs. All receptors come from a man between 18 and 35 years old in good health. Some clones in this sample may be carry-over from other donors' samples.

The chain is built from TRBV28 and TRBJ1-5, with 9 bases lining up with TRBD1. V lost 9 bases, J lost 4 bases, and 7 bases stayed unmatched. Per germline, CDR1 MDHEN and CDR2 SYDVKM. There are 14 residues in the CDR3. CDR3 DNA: TGTGCCAGTACGCTTGGGACAGGGAATCAGCCCCAGCATTTT. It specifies CASTLGTGNQPQHF.

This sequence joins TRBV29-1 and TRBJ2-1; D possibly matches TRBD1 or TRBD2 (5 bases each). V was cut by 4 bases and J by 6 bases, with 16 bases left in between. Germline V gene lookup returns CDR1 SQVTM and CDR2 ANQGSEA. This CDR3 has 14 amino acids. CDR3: CSVVTGPYFNEQFF. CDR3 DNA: TGCAGCGTTGTAACGGGACCATACTTCAATGAGCAGTTCTTC.

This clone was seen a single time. Written as DNA, the CDR3 is TGTGCCAGCAGTTCGGACAGTTACTACGAGCAGTACTTC. Translation gives CASSSDSYYEQYF. The chain uses TRBV27 and TRBJ2-7, with D possibly being TRBD1 (6 bases). The ends were cut back, 4 bases at V and 3 bases at J, with 10 bases in the middle. The CDR3 covers 13 residues. Germline V CDR1 and CDR2: MNHEY, SMNVEV (reference sequence).

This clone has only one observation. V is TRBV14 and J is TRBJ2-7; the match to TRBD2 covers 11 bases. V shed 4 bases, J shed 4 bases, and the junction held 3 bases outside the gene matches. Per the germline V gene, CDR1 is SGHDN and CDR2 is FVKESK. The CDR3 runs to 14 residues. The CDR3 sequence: CASSLAGGKYEQYF. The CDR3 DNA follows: TGTGCCAGCAGCCTAGCGGGAGGGAAGTACGAGCAGTACTTC.

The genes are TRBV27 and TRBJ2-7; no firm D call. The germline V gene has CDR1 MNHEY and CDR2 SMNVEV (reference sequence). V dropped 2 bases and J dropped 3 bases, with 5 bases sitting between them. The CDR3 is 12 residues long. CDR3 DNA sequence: TGTGCCAGCAGTTTAATAGACTACGAGCAGTACTTC. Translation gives CASSLIDYEQYF.

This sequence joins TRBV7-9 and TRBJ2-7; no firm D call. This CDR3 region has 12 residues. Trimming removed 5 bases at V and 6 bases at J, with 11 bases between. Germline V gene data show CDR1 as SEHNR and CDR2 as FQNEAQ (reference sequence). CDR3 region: CASSPTPIEQYF. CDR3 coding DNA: TGTGCCAGCAGCCCAACACCGATCGAGCAGTACTTC.

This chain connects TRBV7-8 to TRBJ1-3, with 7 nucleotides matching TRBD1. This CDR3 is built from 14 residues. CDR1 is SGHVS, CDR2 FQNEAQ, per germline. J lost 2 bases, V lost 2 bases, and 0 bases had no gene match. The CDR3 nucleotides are TGTGCCAGCAGCTTAAGGGGGCCTGGAAACACCATATATTTT. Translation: CASSLRGPGNTIYF.

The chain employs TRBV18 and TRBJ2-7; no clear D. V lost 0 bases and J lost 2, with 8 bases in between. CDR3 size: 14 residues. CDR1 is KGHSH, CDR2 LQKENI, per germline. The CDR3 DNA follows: TGTGCCAGCTCACCACCGGACGGAACCTACGAGCAGTACTTC. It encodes CASSPPDGTYEQYF.

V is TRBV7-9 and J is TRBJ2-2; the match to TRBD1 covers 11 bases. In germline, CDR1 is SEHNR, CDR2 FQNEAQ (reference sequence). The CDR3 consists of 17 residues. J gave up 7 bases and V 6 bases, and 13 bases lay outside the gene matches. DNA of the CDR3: TGTGCCAGCAGTGAACTTCCGGGACAGGGGGTTGGCGGGGAGCTGTTTTTT. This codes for CASSELPGQGVGGELFF.

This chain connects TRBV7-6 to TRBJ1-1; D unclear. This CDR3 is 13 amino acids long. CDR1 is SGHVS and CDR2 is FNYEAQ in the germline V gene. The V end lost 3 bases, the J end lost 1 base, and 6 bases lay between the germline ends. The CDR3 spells CASSFRKNTEAFF. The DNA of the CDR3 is TGTGCCAGCAGCTTCCGGAAGAACACTGAAGCTTTCTTT. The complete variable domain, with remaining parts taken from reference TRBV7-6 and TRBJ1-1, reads GAGVSQSPRYKVTKRGQDVALRCDPISGHVSLYWYRQALGQGPEFLTYFNYEAQQDKSGLPNDRFSAERPEGSISTLTIQRTEQRDSAMYRCASSFRKNTEAFFGQGTRLTVV.